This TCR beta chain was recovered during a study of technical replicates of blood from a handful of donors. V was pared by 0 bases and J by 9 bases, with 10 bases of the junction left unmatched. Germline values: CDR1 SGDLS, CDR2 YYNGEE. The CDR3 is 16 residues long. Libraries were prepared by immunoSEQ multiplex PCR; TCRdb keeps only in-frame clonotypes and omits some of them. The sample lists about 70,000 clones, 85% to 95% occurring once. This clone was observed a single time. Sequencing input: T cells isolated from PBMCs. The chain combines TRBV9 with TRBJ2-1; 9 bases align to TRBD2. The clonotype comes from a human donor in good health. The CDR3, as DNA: TGTGCCAGCAGCGTAGCCGCGGGAGGGACTGTTGGTGAGCAGTTCTTC. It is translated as CASSVAAGGTVGEQFF.